Each of the 18 T cell receptor beta chains below was sequenced from the same sample in a study of T cell repertoires in ileal Crohn's disease (dated 2019 in TCRdb). Libraries were made using the immunoSEQ multiplex PCR assay. TCRdb obtained this table from immuneACCESS and retained in-frame rearrangements with V and J assigned. These tables miss some clones; where compared with another copy, unresolved V genes account for less than half of the shortfall, and the remainder is unexplained. This sample lists approximately 3,800 clones; roughly 83% were detected once. 6% to 8% of the sample rests with the top ten. The specimen sequenced was ileal tissue. These receptors were collected from an adult with Crohn's disease.

CDR3 sequence reads: CASSGDSNYGYTF. The CDR3 coding sequence is TGTGCCAGTAGCGGGGACAGTAACTATGGCTACACCTTC. The rearrangement joins TRBV19 to TRBJ1-2, with TRBD1 matching 7 bases. The CDR3 has 13 amino acids. Trimming at V came to 6 bases and at J to 1 base, leaving 2 bases not matched to a gene. From germline, CDR1 is LNHDA and CDR2 SQIVND (reference sequence).

The V and J genes are TRBV2 and TRBJ1-3, with 7 bases lining up with TRBD1. CDR3 length: 18 amino acids. Germline CDR1 SNHLY, CDR2 FYNNEI. Trimming took 6 bases from V and 1 from J; bases not matched to a gene: 15. The CDR3 reads CASSADRVYFGSGNTIYF. The CDR3 DNA reads TGTGCCAGCAGCGCCGACAGGGTATATTTTGGGTCTGGAAACACCATATATTTT.

The V and J genes are TRBV5-4 and TRBJ2-6; tentatively, D is TRBD2 (6 bases). CDR3 length: 15 residues. V lost 6 bases, J lost 2 bases, and 12 bases lay in between. CDR1 and CDR2 from the germline V gene are SGHNT and YYREEE (reference sequence). For the CDR3, the DNA is TGTGCCAGCACCCCCGGGGGAGCTGGGGCCAACGTCCTGACTTTC. Translation gives CASTPGGAGANVLTF.

CDR3 sequence: CASSPRSTSGLYEQYF. The CDR3, as DNA: TGTGCCAGCAGCCCCCGGTCGACTAGCGGCCTCTACGAGCAGTACTTC. The rearrangement links TRBV7-9 to TRBJ2-7, with TRBD2 matching over 9 bases. V shed 5 bases, J shed 3 bases, and the junction held 11 bases outside the gene matches. Germline CDR1 and CDR2: SEHNR and FQNEAQ (reference sequence). The CDR3 contains 16 residues.

In this sample, this clone turned up once. This chain connects TRBV6-1 to TRBJ1-2, with 7 bases aligning to TRBD1. The junction had 4 bases not matched to a gene; V was cut back by 5 bases and J by 7 bases. Germline V gene data show CDR1 as MNHNS and CDR2 as SASEGT. The CDR3 is made up of 12 amino acids. The CDR3 DNA follows: TGTGCCAGCAGTCTCCAGGGGGGTGGCTACACCTTC. It codes for CASSLQGGGYTF.

This chain joins TRBV6-5 and TRBJ1-4; 7 bases match TRBD1. The CDR3 contains 15 residues. V dropped 6 bases and J dropped 4; count of bases not matched to a gene: 8. From germline, CDR1 is MNHEY and CDR2 SVGAGI. The CDR3 DNA reads as TGTGCCAGCAGGAACACAGGGGTCCATAATGAAAAACTGTTTTTT. Protein sequence: CASRNTGVHNEKLFF.

The CDR3 loop is CASSLSGAGGRGTDTQYF. The CDR3 DNA reads TGTGCCAGCAGCTTGAGTGGGGCGGGGGGGCGCGGCACAGATACGCAGTATTTT. V usage is TRBV5-6 and J usage is TRBJ2-3; 9 bases line up with TRBD2. CDR1 and CDR2 from the germline V gene are SGHDT and YYEEEE. The CDR3 is 18 residues long. V shed 1 base, J shed 1 base, and the junction held 10 bases outside the gene matches.

The CDR3 loop reads CASSLPRTGGNEQFF. CDR3 nucleotides: TGTGCCAGCAGCTTACCCCGGACAGGGGGGAATGAGCAGTTCTTC. This rearrangement joins TRBV7-6 to TRBJ2-1, with 10 positions matching TRBD1. The CDR3 loop spans 15 amino acids. Germline V gene lookup returns CDR1 SGHVS and CDR2 FNYEAQ. After removal of 2 bases from V and 7 bases from J, the junction contained 5 bases not matched to a gene.

This rearrangement joins TRBV2 to TRBJ1-2; D is possibly TRBD1 (5 bases). V lost 7 bases and J 4 bases, leaving 19 bases between the germline ends. Per germline, CDR1 SNHLY and CDR2 FYNNEI. This CDR3 is built from 15 residues. CDR3 sequence reads: CASTPLSGGGYGYTF. CDR3 coding DNA: TGTGCCAGCACTCCCCTTTCGGGGGGAGGCTATGGCTACACCTTC.

This chain links TRBV6-1 with TRBJ1-3, with TRBD1 identical over 8 bases. CDR1 and CDR2 from the germline V gene are MNHNS and SASEGT. The trim removed 3 bases at V and 1 base at J, leaving 2 bases unmatched. This CDR3 contains 15 residues. As DNA, the CDR3 is TGTGCCAGCAGTGACCACAGGGGGTCTGGAAACACCATATATTTT. This translates into CASSDHRGSGNTIYF.

The chain links TRBV6-5 to TRBJ1-1, with 8 bases matching TRBD1. The CDR3 runs to 12 residues. CDR1 MNHEY and CDR2 SVGAGI come from the germline V gene. V lost 4 bases and J lost 6; bases outside the gene matches: 1. Here the CDR3 reads CASSSRGPEAFF. The CDR3 DNA sequence: TGTGCCAGCAGTTCCAGGGGGCCTGAAGCTTTCTTT.

The V gene is TRBV6-1, the J gene TRBJ1-6, with 12 positions matching TRBD1. This CDR3 has 14 amino acids. V trimming: 10 bases; J trimming: 11 bases; junction bases outside the gene matches: 9. CDR1 is MNHNS and CDR2 is SASEGT in the germline V gene. The CDR3 here is CATPPGQGATPLHF. CDR3 coding DNA: TGTGCCACCCCTCCGGGACAGGGGGCTACACCCCTCCACTTT.

This sequence joins TRBV4-1 and TRBJ2-4, with 9 bases aligning to TRBD1. The V gene's germline CDR1 is MGHRA and CDR2 YSYEKL. The V and J ends lost 3 bases and 3 bases, in that order; junction bases with no gene match: 3. The CDR3 covers 15 residues. The CDR3 DNA reads as TGCGCCAGCAGCCAGAGGGACAGGGACAAAAACATTCAGTACTTC. It yields the protein CASSQRDRDKNIQYF.

This chain joins TRBV6-6 and TRBJ2-5; no clear D gene. The CDR3 is 14 residues long. Trimming stripped 0 bases from V and 0 bases from J, with 5 bases between. The germline gives CDR1 MNHNY, CDR2 SVGAGI (reference sequence). The CDR3 is CASSYSPYQETQYF. DNA of the CDR3: TGTGCCAGCAGTTACTCTCCCTACCAAGAGACCCAGTACTTC.

This clone was counted only a few times. CDR3 loop: CASSWGMEGNTEAFF. CDR3 DNA sequence: TGTGCCAGCAGTTGGGGTATGGAGGGGAACACTGAAGCTTTCTTT. The chain couples TRBV6-5 to TRBJ1-1; D remains ambiguous. Trimming removed 4 bases from V and 1 base from J, with 13 bases in between. CDR3 size: 15 residues. Germline V gene data show CDR1 as MNHEY and CDR2 as SVGAGI.

The chain carries TRBV4-2 and TRBJ1-2, with D unresolved. The CDR3 is made up of 15 amino acids. CDR1 is LGHNA, CDR2 YNFKEQ, per germline. Trimming removed 4 bases from V and 2 bases from J, with 14 bases in between. Here the CDR3 reads CASSLKSPGNYGYTF. CDR3 DNA: TGTGCCAGCAGCCTCAAGTCCCCAGGAAACTATGGCTACACCTTC.

The rearrangement joins TRBV6-4 to TRBJ1-6, with TRBD1 matching 9 bases. CDR1 and CDR2 (germline): MRHNA, SNTAGT. The CDR3 is made up of 18 amino acids. V was pared by 2 bases and J by 0 bases, with 5 bases of the junction left unmatched. The CDR3: CASSDPDRGDSYNSPLHF. CDR3 coding DNA: TGTGCCAGCAGTGACCCGGACAGGGGAGACTCCTATAATTCACCCCTCCACTTT.

The rearrangement links TRBV5-1 to TRBJ1-2; perhaps TRBD1 as D (5 bases). Germline V gives CDR1 SGHRS, CDR2 YFSETQ. V was pared by 1 base and J by 4 bases, with 17 bases between. The CDR3 length is 16 residues. The CDR3 DNA sequence: TGCGCCAGCAGCTTGCAACCGGGGGTCTCGGGCTATGGCTACACCTTC. This sequence encodes CASSLQPGVSGYGYTF. Full variable domain (outside the CDR3, taken from reference TRBV5-1 and TRBJ1-2): KAGVTQTPRYLIKTRGQQVTLSCSPISGHRSVSWYQQTPGQGLQFLFEYFSETQRNKGNFPGRFSGRQFSNSRSEMNVSTLELGDSALYLCASSLQPGVSGYGYTFGSGTRLTVV.